One T cell receptor beta chain is described in this entry. The source of the sample is a study of control samples from healthy donors and cancer patients. Libraries were prepared by immunoSEQ multiplex PCR; TCRdb keeps only in-frame clonotypes and omits some of them. The sample includes approximately 37,000 clones, 65% to 85% of them seen just once. J was trimmed by 2 bases and V by 4 bases; bases with no gene match: 10. The CDR3 is 16 amino acids. Germline V CDR1 and CDR2: SGHTA, FQGNSA. This chain links TRBV7-2 with TRBJ2-7, with 8 bases aligning to TRBD1. This TCR derives from a woman aged 55-70 years with lung cancer. Material for sequencing was PBMCs. The CDR3 spells CASSSTRQGKPYEQYF. CDR3 nucleotides: TGTGCCAGCAGCTCAACTCGACAGGGGAAACCCTACGAGCAGTACTTC.